The source of this T cell receptor beta chain is a study of cytomegalovirus exposure and HLA in healthy donors. Study-level findings and limits: A later analysis revealed that TCR association rates differed between HLA loci, peaking at DRB1 and bottoming out at HLA-C. It was likely that a cluster of highly shared sequence variants was a sequencing artifact.

Germline CDR1 and CDR2: LNHDA and SQIVND (reference sequence). The CDR3 length is 15 residues. Trimming removed 2 bases from V and 6 bases from J, with 14 bases in between. 13 Jbeta primers and 60 Vbeta primers were used for the PCR. Sequencing was performed with immunoSEQ multiplex PCR; in TCRdb, only in-frame clones are kept and a portion is missing. The sample has about 120,000 clones, roughly four fifths seen once. As regards this clone: Its antigen is not known.

The clonotype was recovered from a male donor in good health and CMV-seropositive. The sample was PBMCs. The gene calls are TRBV19 and TRBJ2-1; weak D call: TRBD2 (5 bases). CDR3 region: CASSISAETGNEQFF. In DNA form, the CDR3 reads TGTGCCAGTAGTATATCAGCGGAGACCGGCAATGAGCAGTTCTTC. The whole variable domain, remainder taken from reference TRBV19 and TRBJ2-1, is DGGITQSPKYLFRKEGQNVTLSCEQNLNHDAMYWYRQDPGQGLRLIYYSQIVNDFQKGDIAEGYSVSREKKESFPLTVTSAQKNPTAFYLCASSISAETGNEQFFGPGTRLTVL.